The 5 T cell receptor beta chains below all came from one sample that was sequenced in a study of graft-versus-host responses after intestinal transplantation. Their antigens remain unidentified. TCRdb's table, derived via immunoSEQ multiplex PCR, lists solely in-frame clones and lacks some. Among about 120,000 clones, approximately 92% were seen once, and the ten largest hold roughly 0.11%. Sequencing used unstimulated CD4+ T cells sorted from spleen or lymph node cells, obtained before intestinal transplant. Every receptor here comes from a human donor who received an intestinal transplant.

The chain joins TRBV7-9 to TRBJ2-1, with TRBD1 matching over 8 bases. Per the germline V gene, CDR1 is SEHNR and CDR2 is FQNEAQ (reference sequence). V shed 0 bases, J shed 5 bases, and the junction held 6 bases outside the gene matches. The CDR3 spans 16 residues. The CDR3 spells CASSLARTGSNNEQFF. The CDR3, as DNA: TGTGCCAGCAGCTTAGCGCGGACAGGGTCCAACAATGAGCAGTTCTTC.

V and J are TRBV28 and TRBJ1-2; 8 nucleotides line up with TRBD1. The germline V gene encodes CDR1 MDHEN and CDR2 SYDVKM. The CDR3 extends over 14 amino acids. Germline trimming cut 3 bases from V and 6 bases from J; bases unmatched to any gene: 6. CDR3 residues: CASSFLDRDNGYTF. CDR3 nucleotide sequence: TGTGCCAGCAGTTTTTTGGACAGGGATAATGGCTACACCTTC.

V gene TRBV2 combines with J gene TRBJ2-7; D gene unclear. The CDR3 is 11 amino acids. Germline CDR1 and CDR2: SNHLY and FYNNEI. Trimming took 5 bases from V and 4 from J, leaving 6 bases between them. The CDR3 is CASSKGYEQYF. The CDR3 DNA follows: TGTGCCAGCAGTAAGGGATACGAGCAGTACTTC.

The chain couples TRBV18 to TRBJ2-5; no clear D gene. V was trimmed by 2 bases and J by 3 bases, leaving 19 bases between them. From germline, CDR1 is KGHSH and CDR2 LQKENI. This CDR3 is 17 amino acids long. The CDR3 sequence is CASSPFPGHAPEETQYF. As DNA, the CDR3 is TGTGCCAGCTCACCATTCCCGGGTCATGCCCCCGAAGAGACCCAGTACTTC.

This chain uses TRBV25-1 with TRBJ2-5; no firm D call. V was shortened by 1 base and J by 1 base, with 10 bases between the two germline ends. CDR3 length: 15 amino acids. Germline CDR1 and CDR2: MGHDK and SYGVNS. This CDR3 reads CASSEFGLLQETQYF. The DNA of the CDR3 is TGTGCCAGCAGTGAATTTGGGCTACTCCAAGAGACCCAGTACTTC.